Listed below are T cell receptor beta chains from one sample, sequenced in a study of T cell responses to AZD1222 COVID-19 vaccine. Method: immunoSEQ multiplex PCR; TCRdb's copy keeps in-frame clones and lacks some. The sample lists about 140,000 clones, less than 95% seen once, with 3.4% in the top ten. The sample here was peripheral blood, taken on day 0 of AZD1222 vaccination. The receptors were gathered from an adult in good health. The CDR3 runs from the conserved cysteine through the conserved F or W. The D gene is left open where the match is weak. Size is stated for part of the rows, as once, few or many counts, or as a class when the clone is expanded.

j_gene: TRBJ1-5; v_gene: TRBV5-6; abundance: -; d_gene: -; CDR3aa: CASSLASNQPQHF; CDR3nt: TGTGCCAGCAGCTTGGCTAGCAATCAGCCCCAGCATTTT
j_gene: TRBJ1-1; v_gene: TRBV6-5; abundance: -; d_gene: -; CDR3aa: CASRRINTEAFF; CDR3nt: TGTGCCAGCAGGAGGATTAACACTGAAGCTTTCTTT
j_gene: TRBJ1-4; v_gene: TRBV3-1/TRBV3-2; abundance: -; d_gene: -; CDR3aa: CASSQPQTGEKLFF; CDR3nt: TGTGCCAGCAGTCAGCCCCAGACCGGTGAAAAACTGTTTTTT
j_gene: TRBJ1-6; v_gene: TRBV30; abundance: -; d_gene: TRBD1; CDR3aa: CAWSDGRGNSPLHF; CDR3nt: TGTGCCTGGAGTGATGGCAGGGGGAATTCACCCCTCCACTTT
j_gene: TRBJ2-1; v_gene: TRBV12-3/TRBV12-4; abundance: -; d_gene: -; CDR3aa: CASSVLATQFF; CDR3nt: TGTGCCAGCAGTGTACTAGCAACCCAGTTCTTC
j_gene: TRBJ2-3; v_gene: TRBV27; abundance: -; d_gene: -; CDR3aa: CASSFARGGMTVDTQYF; CDR3nt: TGTGCCAGCAGTTTTGCTAGAGGGGGGATGACCGTTGATACGCAGTATTTT
j_gene: TRBJ2-3; v_gene: TRBV7-9; abundance: few; d_gene: TRBD1; CDR3aa: CASSSRTGADTQYF; CDR3nt: TGTGCCAGCAGCTCAAGGACAGGGGCAGATACGCAGTATTTT
j_gene: TRBJ2-3; v_gene: TRBV2; abundance: -; d_gene: -; CDR3aa: CASGGGNSDTQYF; CDR3nt: TGTGCCAGCGGGGGAGGAAATTCAGATACGCAGTATTTT
j_gene: TRBJ2-3; v_gene: TRBV2; abundance: -; d_gene: -; CDR3aa: CASSSEGLGTDTQYF; CDR3nt: TGTGCCAGCAGTAGCGAGGGGCTAGGCACAGATACGCAGTATTTT
j_gene: TRBJ2-5; v_gene: TRBV7-9; abundance: -; d_gene: -; CDR3aa: CASSQWGGGETQYF; CDR3nt: TGTGCCAGCAGCCAATGGGGTGGCGGGGAGACCCAGTACTTC
j_gene: TRBJ2-1; v_gene: TRBV18; abundance: once; d_gene: TRBD2; CDR3aa: CASSPQRTGGLRDNEQFF; CDR3nt: TGTGCCAGCTCCCCGCAAAGGACGGGGGGGTTACGGGACAATGAGCAGTTCTTC
j_gene: TRBJ2-1; v_gene: TRBV5-5; abundance: -; d_gene: TRBD1; CDR3aa: CASSSSGQGGDEQFF; CDR3nt: TGTGCCAGCAGCTCATCTGGACAGGGGGGGGATGAGCAGTTCTTC
j_gene: TRBJ2-7; v_gene: TRBV3-1/TRBV3-2; abundance: -; d_gene: -; CDR3aa: CASSQGVAYEQYF; CDR3nt: TGTGCCAGCAGCCAAGGGGTTGCCTACGAGCAGTACTTC
j_gene: TRBJ1-6; v_gene: TRBV28; abundance: -; d_gene: -; CDR3aa: CASSLSVGGAGGSPLHF; CDR3nt: TGTGCCAGCAGTTTATCGGTGGGGGGCGCAGGAGGTTCACCCCTCCACTTT
j_gene: TRBJ1-1; v_gene: TRBV4-1; abundance: -; d_gene: -; CDR3aa: CASSQAKGEAFF; CDR3nt: TGCGCCAGCAGCCAAGCGAAGGGTGAAGCTTTCTTT
j_gene: TRBJ2-1; v_gene: TRBV13; abundance: -; d_gene: -; CDR3aa: CASSLRGRSYNEQFF; CDR3nt: TGTGCCAGCAGCTTAAGGGGTAGGTCCTACAATGAGCAGTTCTTC
j_gene: TRBJ2-1; v_gene: TRBV19; abundance: -; d_gene: -; CDR3aa: CASSQGDSYNEQFF; CDR3nt: TGTGCCAGTAGTCAGGGCGACTCCTACAATGAGCAGTTCTTC
j_gene: TRBJ1-1; v_gene: TRBV7-9; abundance: few; d_gene: TRBD1; CDR3aa: CASSSRDRDRTEAFF; CDR3nt: TGTGCCAGCAGCTCCCGGGACAGGGACCGTACTGAAGCTTTCTTT
j_gene: TRBJ2-1; v_gene: TRBV19; abundance: -; d_gene: TRBD2; CDR3aa: CASSMTSGGYNEQFF; CDR3nt: TGTGCCAGTAGTATGACTAGCGGGGGTTACAATGAGCAGTTCTTC
j_gene: TRBJ1-3; v_gene: TRBV5-6; abundance: -; d_gene: -; CDR3aa: CASSLGAIAPGNTIYF; CDR3nt: TGTGCCAGCAGCTTGGGTGCCATAGCCCCTGGAAACACCATATATTTT
j_gene: TRBJ2-1; v_gene: TRBV6-2/TRBV6-3; abundance: -; d_gene: TRBD2; CDR3aa: CASSLGSGSPRFF; CDR3nt: TGTGCCAGCAGTTTAGGTAGCGGGAGCCCCAGGTTCTTC
j_gene: TRBJ2-1; v_gene: TRBV25-1; abundance: -; d_gene: TRBD2; CDR3aa: CASSGRLAGGYNEQFF; CDR3nt: TGTGCCAGCAGTGGGAGACTAGCGGGGGGGTACAATGAGCAGTTCTTC
j_gene: TRBJ2-4; v_gene: TRBV4-2; abundance: -; d_gene: -; CDR3aa: CASSPTGPSHIQYF; CDR3nt: TGTGCCAGCAGCCCAACCGGGCCCTCCCACATTCAGTACTTC
j_gene: TRBJ2-1; v_gene: TRBV29-1; abundance: -; d_gene: -; CDR3aa: CSVVPLRYNEQFF; CDR3nt: TGCAGCGTTGTGCCACTGAGATACAATGAGCAGTTCTTC
j_gene: TRBJ1-2; v_gene: TRBV6-4; abundance: -; d_gene: -; CDR3aa: CASSISGQGNYGYTF; CDR3nt: TGTGCCAGCAGTATAAGTGGCCAGGGCAACTATGGCTACACCTTC
j_gene: TRBJ1-2; v_gene: TRBV19; abundance: once; d_gene: TRBD1; CDR3aa: CASSPLGTGGVGYTF; CDR3nt: TGTGCCAGTAGTCCCCTCGGGACAGGGGGCGTTGGCTACACCTTC
j_gene: TRBJ1-1; v_gene: TRBV5-1; abundance: -; d_gene: TRBD1; CDR3aa: CASSSDRATGLNTEAFF; CDR3nt: TGCGCCAGCAGCTCCGATCGGGCGACAGGGTTGAACACTGAAGCTTTCTTT
j_gene: TRBJ2-1; v_gene: TRBV4-1; abundance: -; d_gene: TRBD2; CDR3aa: CASSQANMGLAGGSEQFF; CDR3nt: TGCGCCAGCAGCCAGGCAAATATGGGACTAGCGGGGGGGAGTGAGCAGTTCTTC
j_gene: TRBJ1-6; v_gene: TRBV18; abundance: -; d_gene: -; CDR3aa: CASSLKQANSPLHF; CDR3nt: TGTGCCAGCTCGCTCAAACAGGCAAATTCACCCCTCCACTTT
j_gene: TRBJ2-2; v_gene: TRBV7-2; abundance: -; d_gene: -; CDR3aa: CASTTDTNTGELFF; CDR3nt: TGTGCCAGCACGACGGATACGAACACCGGGGAGCTGTTTTTT
j_gene: TRBJ1-2; v_gene: TRBV5-1; abundance: -; d_gene: -; CDR3aa: CASSPSGHPLPAF; CDR3nt: TGCGCCAGCAGCCCCTCGGGACACCCCTTACCTGCCTTC
j_gene: TRBJ1-1; v_gene: TRBV5-6; abundance: -; d_gene: -; CDR3aa: CASSFTWGRGGVDTEAFF; CDR3nt: TGTGCCAGCAGCTTTACCTGGGGCAGGGGTGGCGTGGACACTGAAGCTTTCTTT
j_gene: TRBJ2-7; v_gene: TRBV7-3; abundance: -; d_gene: TRBD2; CDR3aa: CASSLIAGGTYEQYF; CDR3nt: TGTGCCAGCAGCTTAATAGCGGGAGGAACCTACGAGCAGTACTTC
j_gene: TRBJ1-2; v_gene: TRBV13; abundance: -; d_gene: -; CDR3aa: CASSLGTPTLYGYTF; CDR3nt: TGTGCCAGCAGCTTAGGCACGCCCACTCTCTATGGCTACACCTTC
j_gene: TRBJ1-4; v_gene: TRBV5-4; abundance: -; d_gene: -; CDR3aa: CASSLGGPDRNEKLFF; CDR3nt: TGTGCCAGCAGCTTGGGGGGACCTGACAGAAATGAAAAACTGTTTTTT